The 20 T cell receptor beta chains given below trace back to one sample, sequenced in a study of blood T cell repertoires in COVID-19. Sequencing used immunoSEQ multiplex PCR; TCRdb keeps in-frame clones, though not all of them. The data contain roughly 280,000 clones, less than 90% of them singletons. The sequencing sample was made of peripheral blood. The receptors were sampled from a man in his 60s with acute or convalescent COVID-19.

The chain has TRBV27 and TRBJ2-2; no firm D call. The germline gives CDR1 MNHEY, CDR2 SMNVEV (reference sequence). This CDR3 is 15 amino acids long. The germline V and J ends were trimmed by 7 bases and 3 bases, with 15 bases remaining between them. CDR3 residues: CASKSTGGYTGELFF. The CDR3 DNA is TGTGCCAGCAAATCGACCGGCGGATACACCGGGGAGCTGTTTTTT.

CDR3 loop: CASILRRGRGGELFF. In nucleotides, the CDR3 is TGTGCCAGCATCCTACGTAGGGGGCGGGGCGGGGAGCTGTTTTTT. This chain joins TRBV28 and TRBJ2-2; D might be TRBD1 (7 bases). This CDR3 is built from 15 residues. Germline-derived CDR1 and CDR2 are MDHEN and SYDVKM. Trimming stripped 7 bases from V and 7 bases from J, with 19 bases between.

This clone was observed a few times. The rearrangement joins TRBV6-4 to TRBJ2-1; the match to TRBD2 covers 7 bases. Germline V gene lookup returns CDR1 MRHNA and CDR2 SNTAGT. Trimming took 2 bases from V and 3 from J; bases not matched to a gene: 4. The CDR3 is made up of 15 amino acids. The CDR3 DNA follows: TGTGCCAGCAGTGACATTGGACTAGGCTACAATGAGCAGTTCTTC. Residues: CASSDIGLGYNEQFF.

This clone was observed once. This chain uses TRBV13 with TRBJ2-3; 9 positions agree with TRBD1. V lost 6 bases to trimming and J lost 2 bases; unmatched junction nucleotides: 24. This CDR3 region has 21 residues. Germline V gene data show CDR1 as PRHDT and CDR2 as FYEKMQ (reference sequence). The CDR3 nucleotides are TGTGCCAGCAGATCCCGGGTTAGGGACAGGGTTGAGAAGGAGGACACAGATACGCAGTATTTT. It translates to CASRSRVRDRVEKEDTDTQYF.

The CDR3, as DNA: TGTGCCAGCAGCCGGGGGGGACTAGCCTACGAGCAGTACTTC. The encoded protein is CASSRGGLAYEQYF. This sequence joins TRBV3-1 (or the pseudogene TRBV3-2) and TRBJ2-7; 8 bases line up with TRBD2. The junction had 4 bases not matched to a gene; V was cut back by 4 bases and J by 2 bases. The CDR3 loop spans 14 amino acids. The germline V gene encodes CDR1 LGHDT and CDR2 YNNKEL (reference sequence).

This chain links TRBV2 with TRBJ1-4; 10 nucleotides match TRBD1. Germline assignment: CDR1 SNHLY and CDR2 FYNNEI. J lost 5 bases, V lost 3 bases, and 3 bases had no gene match. The CDR3 has 15 residues. The CDR3 DNA is TGTGCCAGCAGTGAGAGGGACAGGGGCAATGAAAAACTGTTTTTT. Amino acids: CASSERDRGNEKLFF.

The chain joins TRBV7-9 to TRBJ2-1, with 11 bases aligning to TRBD2. The CDR3 sequence is 13 residues long. The V segment lost 1 base and the J segment 14 bases; nucleotides outside the gene matches: 4. CDR1 is SEHNR, CDR2 FQNEAQ, per germline (reference sequence). The CDR3 spells CASSLGDSGREFF. The CDR3 nucleotides are TGTGCCAGCAGCTTAGGGGATAGCGGGAGGGAGTTCTTC.

This clone was counted a single time. The chain uses TRBV9 and TRBJ2-7, with 8 bases matching TRBD2. V trimming: 2 bases; J trimming: 0 bases; junction bases outside the gene matches: 4. Germline loops: CDR1 SGDLS, CDR2 YYNGEE. This CDR3 contains 15 residues. CDR3 nucleotides: TGTGCCAGCAGCGTTACCGGGACTAGCTCCTACGAGCAGTACTTC. This sequence encodes CASSVTGTSSYEQYF.

The V call is TRBV6-1, the J call TRBJ2-7, with TRBD1 matching over 8 bases. This CDR3 is 16 amino acids long. Germline V gene data show CDR1 as MNHNS and CDR2 as SASEGT. With V trimmed by 4 bases and J by 0 bases, 8 bases remained unmatched. The CDR3 bases are TGTGCCAGCAGTGTTCCAAGACAGGGGAGCTCCTACGAGCAGTACTTC. This codes for CASSVPRQGSSYEQYF.

This chain connects TRBV2 to TRBJ2-5; tentatively, D is TRBD1 (6 bases). The germline V gene encodes CDR1 SNHLY and CDR2 FYNNEI. V was shortened by 6 bases and J by 2 bases, with 13 bases between the two germline ends. The CDR3 extends over 14 amino acids. In DNA form, the CDR3 reads TGTGCCAGCAGCACCGGACAGTTTCAAGAGACCCAGTACTTC. This sequence encodes CASSTGQFQETQYF.

A few counts support this clone. The V call is TRBV3-1 (or the pseudogene TRBV3-2), the J call TRBJ1-2; 7 bases line up with TRBD1. The junction had 19 bases not matched to a gene; V was cut back by 2 bases and J by 4 bases. The CDR3 loop spans 19 amino acids. CDR1 and CDR2 (germline): LGHDT, YNNKEL (reference sequence). The CDR3 region has the DNA TGTGCCAGCAGCCAAAGGCCCGTCGGACAGGTAACCCCGGCCTATGGCTACACCTTC. It codes for CASSQRPVGQVTPAYGYTF.

This clone was seen only once. The chain has TRBV28 and TRBJ2-7; D is perhaps TRBD1 (5 bases). This CDR3 is built from 11 residues. The germline gives CDR1 MDHEN, CDR2 SYDVKM. V was clipped by 6 bases and J by 5 bases, with 8 bases between them. CDR3 sequence reads: CASRGHDEQYF. The CDR3 DNA reads TGTGCCAGCAGGGGGCATGACGAGCAGTACTTC.

The rearrangement joins TRBV12-3 or TRBV12-4 to TRBJ1-1, with no clear D. The V gene lost 3 bases and the J gene lost 5 bases, with 7 bases spanning the gap. This CDR3 comprises 12 residues. CDR3 protein: CASSLSGTEAFF. The CDR3 nucleotides read TGTGCCAGCAGTTTGAGTGGTACTGAAGCTTTCTTT.

The rearrangement uses TRBV27 and TRBJ1-4, with TRBD1 matching 10 bases. CDR1 is MNHEY and CDR2 is SMNVEV in the germline V gene (reference sequence). Trimming cost V 5 bases and J 7 bases; bases outside gene matches: 4. The CDR3 is 14 residues long. The CDR3 sequence is CASSTRQGAEKLFF. CDR3 in DNA: TGTGCCAGCAGTACACGACAGGGGGCTGAAAAACTGTTTTTT.

This clone appeared a single time. CDR3 protein: CASSTSISQGLAEAFF. CDR3 nucleotides: TGCGCCAGCAGCACCTCAATCTCACAGGGGCTCGCTGAAGCTTTCTTT. The chain is built from TRBV5-1 and TRBJ1-1; 7 bases line up with TRBD1. CDR1 is SGHRS and CDR2 is YFSETQ in the germline V gene. J was trimmed by 6 bases and V by 4 bases; bases with no gene match: 15. The CDR3 length is 16 residues. The variable domain in full, completed from reference TRBV5-1 and TRBJ1-1, reads KAGVTQTPRYLIKTRGQQVTLSCSPISGHRSVSWYQQTPGQGLQFLFEYFSETQRNKGNFPGRFSGRQFSNSRSEMNVSTLELGDSALYLCASSTSISQGLAEAFFGQGTRLTVV.

The V call is TRBV14, the J call TRBJ2-3; TRBD2 is a possible D gene (5 bases). The CDR3 loop spans 18 amino acids. The germline V gene has CDR1 SGHDN and CDR2 FVKESK. V was shortened by 2 bases and J by 5 bases, with 23 bases between the two germline ends. This CDR3 is CASSQPSWPPGFRDTQYF. CDR3 coding DNA: TGTGCCAGCAGCCAACCGTCCTGGCCGCCGGGATTTAGAGATACGCAGTATTTT.

V is TRBV5-5 and J is TRBJ2-3, with 7 bases fitting TRBD2. This CDR3 spans 15 amino acids. Germline CDR1 is SGHKS and CDR2 is YYEKEE (reference sequence). The J segment lost 5 bases and the V segment lost 2 bases, leaving 8 bases of the junction unmatched. The CDR3 here is CASSFGRGVRDTQYF. CDR3 DNA: TGTGCCAGCAGCTTCGGCCGGGGGGTGAGAGATACGCAGTATTTT.

The chain couples TRBV23-1 to TRBJ2-7, with a possible D match to TRBD2 (5 bases). TRBV23-1 carries the ORF label, with uncertain function. The CDR3 loop spans 18 amino acids. V gave up 2 bases and J gave up 5 bases, with 25 bases separating them. The CDR3 sequence: CASSQRFSVQRPFHEQYF. The CDR3 nucleotides read TGCGCCAGCAGTCAACGGTTTTCGGTCCAGCGGCCGTTCCACGAGCAGTACTTC.

The genes are TRBV5-1 and TRBJ1-1; 7 bases agree with TRBD1. This CDR3 is built from 14 residues. The V segment lost 1 base and the J segment 3 bases; nucleotides outside the gene matches: 3. The germline V gene encodes CDR1 SGHRS and CDR2 YFSETQ. CDR3 in amino acids: CASSLRQGDTEAFF. In DNA form, the CDR3 reads TGCGCCAGCAGCTTGCGACAGGGAGACACTGAAGCTTTCTTT.

The chain is built from TRBV28 and TRBJ1-2; no clear D. Germline CDR1 reads MDHEN; CDR2 reads SYDVKM. The ends were cut back, 5 bases at V and 8 bases at J, with 18 bases in the middle. CDR3 size: 14 residues. CDR3 amino acids: CASSTLGVVEGYTF. CDR3 bases: TGTGCCAGCAGTACCCTCGGGGTGGTGGAGGGCTACACCTTC.